This TCR beta chain was observed in a study of cytomegalovirus exposure and HLA in healthy donors. Looking at the study overall: Both the 100 to 150 validation repertoires and the approximately 700 first-cohort repertoires used the same platform, as reported by a later analysis. Overall study findings and caveats: In vitro assays verified that a few CMV-associated chains recognized CMV antigens specifically. Subsequent analysis showed first-cohort TCR clusters tending to co-occur in roughly 130 validation repertoires.

TCRdb's table, derived via immunoSEQ multiplex PCR, lists solely in-frame clones and lacks some. The sample lists 60,000 or so clones; roughly 94% were seen once. Remarks on this clone: Its specificity is unknown.

CDR1 is SQVTM, CDR2 ANQGSEA, per germline. The CDR3 is 12 residues long. Between the trimmed V and J ends, which lost 6 bases and 1 base, there was a span of 9 bases. This receptor was identified in a woman between 18 and 29 years old in good health and CMV-seronegative. The V and J genes are TRBV29-1 and TRBJ1-1, with D perhaps matching TRBD1 (5 bases). Sequenced sample: PBMCs. CDR3 sequence: CSVDTGNTEAFF. For the CDR3, the DNA is TGCAGCGTGGATACAGGGAACACTGAAGCTTTCTTT.